These 30 T cell receptor beta chains were sequenced from one sample in a study of T cells after yellow fever vaccination. TCRdb ran MiXCR on the 5' RACE reads and lists one entry per CDR3 protein. The top ten clones hold more than 0.8% of a sample with 250,000 or so distinct CDR3 sequences, 6.9% of them seen once. Sequencing was performed on CD4+ T cells sorted from PBMCs, taken 15 days after the yellow fever booster vaccination. Receptors were obtained from a man aged 30-40 years who received the YFV17D yellow fever vaccine.

This clonotype has only a few counts. The genes are TRBV4-3 and TRBJ1-5; D call uncertain. Trimming cost V 4 bases and J 0 bases, with 16 bases left between them. In germline, CDR1 is LGHNA, CDR2 YSLEER. The CDR3 sequence is 17 residues long. The CDR3 DNA is TGCGCCAGCAGCCCCCTGGCAAGGGTTTATAGCAATCAGCCCCAGCATTTT. This gives the protein CASSPLARVYSNQPQHF.

This clonotype has a handful of counts. This rearrangement joins TRBV5-1 to TRBJ1-2; 9 bases fit TRBD1. CDR1 and CDR2 from the germline V gene are SGHRS and YFSETQ. The CDR3 extends over 15 amino acids. J gave up 7 bases and V 0 bases, and 7 bases lay outside the gene matches. Here the CDR3 reads CASSLDGQGPGGYTF. CDR3 sequence (DNA): TGCGCCAGCAGCTTGGATGGACAGGGGCCGGGTGGCTACACCTTC.

The chain links TRBV7-9 to TRBJ2-5; no clear D. V was trimmed by 2 bases and J by 1 base, leaving 11 bases between them. The CDR3 length is 15 residues. Germline loops: CDR1 SEHNR, CDR2 FQNEAQ (reference sequence). The CDR3 sequence is CASSLRDSTQETQYF. CDR3 DNA: TGTGCCAGCAGCTTAAGAGATAGCACCCAAGAGACCCAGTACTTC.

This clonotype was seen a handful of times. The V call is TRBV7-2, the J call TRBJ1-1; D might be TRBD1 (5 bases). The CDR3 has 15 residues. Trimming left V 4 bases short and J 7 bases short, with 19 bases between. Germline V gives CDR1 SGHTA, CDR2 FQGNSA. The CDR3, as DNA: TGTGCCAGCAGCTCCCGGGTCCGGAGGAGGGGTGAAGCTTTCTTT. It translates to CASSSRVRRRGEAFF.

This clonotype was counted a few times. The genes are TRBV28 and TRBJ2-1; 11 nucleotides agree with TRBD2. The CDR3 totals 16 residues. From germline, CDR1 is MDHEN and CDR2 SYDVKM. The J segment lost 4 bases and the V segment lost 5 bases, leaving 7 bases of the junction unmatched. The CDR3 protein is CASSSGTSGNYNEQFF. In DNA form, the CDR3 reads TGTGCCAGCAGTAGCGGGACTAGCGGAAATTACAATGAGCAGTTCTTC.

This chain connects TRBV19 to TRBJ2-1; D is uncertain. V lost 9 bases and J 6 bases, leaving 24 bases between the germline ends. Germline CDR1 LNHDA, CDR2 SQIVND (reference sequence). The CDR3 is made up of 16 amino acids. This CDR3 is CARRMTYIGIINEQFF. The CDR3, as DNA: TGTGCCAGACGGATGACCTACATAGGGATCATCAATGAGCAGTTCTTC.

This clonotype was found many times. The chain combines TRBV20-1 with TRBJ1-1; maybe TRBD1 (5 bases). Germline V lookup: CDR1 DFQATT, CDR2 SNEGSKA (reference sequence). This CDR3 contains 13 residues. With 4 bases removed from V and 5 bases from J, the gap between germline ends came to 14 bases. CDR3 in DNA: TGCAGTGCTAAGTCAGGGAAACGGACTGAAGCTTTCTTT. Encoded protein: CSAKSGKRTEAFF.

The chain links TRBV20-1 to TRBJ1-1; D may be TRBD1 (6 bases). The V gene lost 5 bases and the J gene lost 0 bases, with 16 bases spanning the gap. The CDR3 runs to 15 residues. Germline CDR1 reads DFQATT; CDR2 reads SNEGSKA (reference sequence). CDR3 coding DNA: TGCAGTGCTCCAGTAGGGGGGGGCATGAACACTGAAGCTTTCTTT. Amino acid sequence: CSAPVGGGMNTEAFF.

V gene TRBV19 combines with J gene TRBJ1-1; no clear D. CDR3 length: 13 residues. The V and J ends lost 3 bases and 1 base respectively, with 6 bases between them. Germline-derived CDR1 and CDR2 are LNHDA and SQIVND (reference sequence). The CDR3, as DNA: TGTGCCAGTAGTATTTCCCGGAACACTGAAGCTTTCTTT. Encoded protein: CASSISRNTEAFF. Full variable domain (remainder filled in from reference TRBV19 and TRBJ1-1): DGGITQSPKYLFRKEGQNVTLSCEQNLNHDAMYWYRQDPGQGLRLIYYSQIVNDFQKGDIAEGYSVSREKKESFPLTVTSAQKNPTAFYLCASSISRNTEAFFGQGTRLTVV.

This clonotype has a single count. One base away lies a much larger clone, so this may be a sequencing read error. The chain uses TRBV5-1 and TRBJ2-1, with D uncertain. V lost 2 bases to trimming and J lost 2 bases, with 11 bases between them. In germline, CDR1 is SGHRS, CDR2 YFSETQ. The CDR3 runs 15 residues. The CDR3 sequence: CASSFSWTAYNEQFF. CDR3 bases: TGCGCCAGCAGCTTTAGCTGGACCGCCTACAATGAGCAGTTCTTC.

This clonotype was counted ten times or more. The chain combines TRBV29-1 with TRBJ2-1; either TRBD1 or TRBD2 may supply D (5 bases each). The CDR3 spans 16 residues. Per germline, CDR1 SQVTM and CDR2 ANQGSEA. The CDR3 protein is CSEDRGSGFSYNEQFF. The CDR3 nucleotides are TGCAGTGAAGATAGGGGAAGCGGATTCTCCTACAATGAGCAGTTCTTC.

This clonotype was detected ten times or more. The CDR3 reads CASSSTSGSGRETQYF. CDR3 DNA sequence: TGTGCCAGCAGCTCGACTAGCGGGAGCGGAAGAGAGACCCAGTACTTC. The chain uses TRBV5-5 and TRBJ2-5; TRBD2 matches at 12 bases. Germline loops: CDR1 SGHKS, CDR2 YYEKEE (reference sequence). The trim removed 3 bases at V and 4 bases at J, leaving 7 bases unmatched. This CDR3 comprises 16 residues.

The chain has TRBV6-2 or TRBV6-3 and TRBJ2-1; 13 positions agree with TRBD2. V shed 5 bases and J 1 base; nucleotides not matched to a gene: 8. Germline V gene sequence: CDR1 MNHEY, CDR2 SVGEGT. The CDR3 runs 18 residues. The CDR3 DNA is TGTGCCAGCAGTCCGGGACTAGCGGGAAGGAATTCCTACAATGAGCAGTTCTTC. This gives the protein CASSPGLAGRNSYNEQFF.

This clonotype has more than one count but fewer than ten. The chain is built from TRBV28 and TRBJ2-2; TRBD2 matches at 11 bases. CDR3 length: 19 amino acids. Trimming cost V 6 bases and J 2 bases; bases outside gene matches: 14. Germline CDR1 MDHEN, CDR2 SYDVKM. CDR3 in DNA: TGTGCCAGCAGCCTTGGTCCCCTTCTAGCGGGAGGCAACACCGGGGAGCTGTTTTTT. It specifies CASSLGPLLAGGNTGELFF.

This clonotype has ten or more counts. The chain recombines TRBV20-1 with TRBJ2-3; 11 bases map to TRBD2. The J segment lost 6 bases and the V segment lost 5 bases, leaving 7 bases of the junction unmatched. The CDR3 is made up of 14 amino acids. Looked up from germline, CDR1 is DFQATT and CDR2 is SNEGSKA (reference sequence). CDR3 protein: CSAPTSGRWDTQYF. DNA for the CDR3: TGCAGTGCTCCCACTAGCGGGAGATGGGATACGCAGTATTTT.

The V gene is TRBV24-1, the J gene TRBJ2-5; 7 bases align to TRBD1. Germline V gene sequence: CDR1 KGHDR, CDR2 SFDVKD. This CDR3 region has 17 residues. With V trimmed by 4 bases and J by 5 bases, 15 bases remained unmatched. The CDR3 DNA follows: TGTGCCACCAGTGACTATCGTGGGACAGACACCCCGGAGACCCAGTACTTC. It codes for CATSDYRGTDTPETQYF.

The genes are TRBV20-1 and TRBJ2-1; maybe TRBD2 (7 bases). The CDR3 runs to 13 residues. Per the germline V gene, CDR1 is DFQATT and CDR2 is SNEGSKA (reference sequence). The V and J ends lost 5 bases and 6 bases respectively, with 14 bases between them. CDR3 in DNA: TGCAGTGCTGAGCTCGGGGGGCGCAATGAGCAGTTCTTC. This codes for CSAELGGRNEQFF.

At least ten counts were recorded for this clonotype. The chain couples TRBV7-8 to TRBJ2-1; 10 nucleotides match TRBD2. The ends lost 6 bases at V and 8 bases at J; junction bases unmatched: 13. The germline gives CDR1 SGHVS, CDR2 FQNEAQ. The CDR3 runs to 16 residues. CDR3 amino acids: CASRPGRASGSDEQFF. Here the CDR3 DNA reads TGTGCCAGCAGACCAGGGCGGGCTAGCGGGAGCGATGAGCAGTTCTTC.

With regard to this clonotype: A single base separates this from a much larger clone, so it may be a read error. This chain connects TRBV5-1 to TRBJ2-1; D possibly corresponds to TRBD2 (6 bases). The germline CDR1 and CDR2 sequences are SGHRS and YFSETQ. The CDR3 spans 16 residues. CDR3 sequence: CASSLRRWDSYNGQFF. The CDR3 DNA is TGCGCCAGCAGCTTGAGACGGTGGGACTCCTACAATGGGCAGTTCTTC.

This clonotype was observed many times. The V and J genes are TRBV10-3 and TRBJ1-5; D gene unclear. The CDR3 loop spans 13 amino acids. V lost 2 bases and J lost 7, with 9 bases in between. Germline CDR1 ENHRY, CDR2 SYGVKD. The CDR3 loop reads CAISERTGQPQHF. In DNA, the CDR3 is TGTGCCATCAGTGAGCGCACGGGGCAGCCCCAGCATTTT.

This clonotype was recorded a few times. The chain is built from TRBV29-1 and TRBJ1-5, with 8 bases matching TRBD1. CDR1 and CDR2 (germline): SQVTM, ANQGSEA. CDR3 length: 15 residues. V was pared by 5 bases and J by 4 bases, with 10 bases of the junction left unmatched. The CDR3 DNA sequence: TGCAGCGTTAGCGAACAGGGGGTAGGGAATCAGCCCCAGCATTTT. Translation: CSVSEQGVGNQPQHF.

This clonotype has a handful of counts. The CDR3 is CASSLAGAPTDTQYF. DNA of the CDR3: TGTGCCAGCAGCTTAGCGGGAGCCCCCACAGATACGCAGTATTTT. The chain couples TRBV7-2 to TRBJ2-3, with D perhaps TRBD2 (5 bases). Germline V gene lookup returns CDR1 SGHTA and CDR2 FQGNSA. The V end was cut by 0 bases, the J end by 2 bases, with 9 bases between. The CDR3 consists of 15 residues.

CDR3 sequence: CASSLQGNVYEQYF. The CDR3, as DNA: TGCGCCAGCAGCCTTCAAGGGAATGTCTACGAGCAGTACTTC. The chain carries TRBV5-1 and TRBJ2-7; D remains unclear. The CDR3 loop spans 14 amino acids. Germline V CDR1 and CDR2: SGHRS, YFSETQ. V dropped 4 bases and J dropped 3 bases, with 14 bases sitting between them.

The rearrangement joins TRBV6-5 to TRBJ1-1; the D is unclear. The length of the CDR3 is 13 residues. In germline, CDR1 is MNHEY, CDR2 SVGAGI. V was shortened by 2 bases and J by 1 base, with 5 bases between the two germline ends. CDR3 bases: TGTGCCAGCAGTTACAAAGAGAACACTGAAGCTTTCTTT. Its protein is CASSYKENTEAFF.

The J gene is TRBJ1-2, the V gene TRBV7-9, with unresolved D. Deletions cut 0 bases from V and 1 base from J, with 6 bases between. The CDR3 has 14 residues. Germline CDR1 is SEHNR and CDR2 is FQNEAQ (reference sequence). CDR3 residues: CASSLAGDNYGYTF. The CDR3 DNA reads TGTGCCAGCAGCTTAGCGGGTGATAACTATGGCTACACCTTC.

This clonotype was seen at least ten times. The DNA for the CDR3 is TGTGCCAGCAGTTTAGATTGGGGGACTATCACAGATACGCAGTATTTT. Its translation: CASSLDWGTITDTQYF. V and J are TRBV12-3 or TRBV12-4 and TRBJ2-3; 7 bases fit TRBD2. The length of the CDR3 is 16 residues. The V segment lost 1 base and the J segment 2 bases; nucleotides outside the gene matches: 6.

Ten or more counts support this clonotype. This chain connects TRBV11-3 to TRBJ2-4; D gene uncertain. V lost 5 bases, J lost 0 bases, and 14 bases lay in between. This CDR3 has 16 residues. Germline CDR1 SGHNT, CDR2 YENEEA. The CDR3 is CASSERPFLAKNIQYF. CDR3 sequence (DNA): TGTGCCAGCAGCGAAAGACCATTTTTAGCCAAAAACATTCAGTACTTC.

The rearrangement links TRBV10-3 to TRBJ2-3, with 7 bases fitting TRBD2. Per the germline V gene, CDR1 is ENHRY and CDR2 is SYGVKD. V lost 10 bases, J lost 1 base, and 5 bases stayed unmatched. This CDR3 has 13 residues. CDR3 DNA sequence: TGTGCCACAGCGGGGAGGGGCACAGATACGCAGTATTTT. It specifies CATAGRGTDTQYF.

The rearrangement uses TRBV4-3 and TRBJ2-1, with a possible D match to TRBD2 (6 bases). Looked up from germline, CDR1 is LGHNA and CDR2 is YSLEER. V was pared by 2 bases and J by 6 bases, with 14 bases between. There are 15 residues in the CDR3. The CDR3: CASSQTGRAVNEQFF. The CDR3 DNA reads as TGCGCCAGCAGCCAAACCGGGAGAGCGGTCAATGAGCAGTTCTTC.

J is TRBJ2-7 and V is TRBV19, with 10 bases aligning to TRBD2. V was pared by 2 bases and J by 3 bases, with 7 bases of the junction left unmatched. This CDR3 is 16 amino acids long. Germline CDR1 is LNHDA and CDR2 is SQIVND (reference sequence). CDR3 bases: TGTGCCAGTAGTATATGGACTAGCGGTAGAGGCTACGAGCAGTACTTC. Amino acids: CASSIWTSGRGYEQYF.